This T cell receptor (beta chain) is drawn from a study of CD8+CD57+ T cells in acquired aplastic anemia. Study-wide context: The mean DNA yield obtained from sorted CD4+ and CD8+ cells came to 3 to 4 ug.

TCR beta VDJ and CDR3 profiling used genomic DNA as template. TCRdb re-analysed the reads in MiXCR, keeping a single row per CDR3 protein. The table lists fewer than 250,000 distinct CDR3 sequences, about half of them singletons. In patients chosen for sequencing, flow cytometry had shown CD8+CD57+ cell expansion. No therapy was given to patients before blood sampling. CDR3 size: 20 residues. Unmatched junction bases numbered 14, after V lost 4 bases and J lost 3 bases. Per germline, CDR1 SGHRS and CDR2 YFSETQ. This clonotype occurred a few times. The chain combines TRBV5-1 with TRBJ2-6; TRBD1 aligns across 12 bases. The source is a human donor with aplastic anemia. Sequencing used sorted CD4+, CD8+, or CD8+CD57+ T cells (not recorded which) from PBMCs. The CDR3 sequence is CASSQNPPGQGALGANVLTF. CDR3 coding DNA: TGCGCCAGCAGCCAAAATCCTCCGGGACAGGGGGCGCTTGGGGCCAACGTCCTGACTTTC.